The rows below give T cell receptor beta chains drawn from one sample of a study of CD8+ T cells in alopecia areata. Profiled with immunoSEQ multiplex PCR; TCRdb holds only in-frame clones, not every one. The data show 200,000 to 250,000 clones, around 57% seen once. Sample: CD4+ T cells sorted from blood, taken at week 4, from a patient treated with tofacitinib. The source is a human donor with alopecia areata. The CDR3 runs from the conserved cysteine through the conserved F or W. Each record gives: clone size, V gene, J gene, D gene, CDR3 protein, CDR3 DNA. D genes are given only for firm matches. Part of the rows lack a size; the others show once, few, many or a class for expanded clones.

clone_size: -
v_call: TRBV29-1
j_call: TRBJ2-5
d_call: -
cdr3_aa: CSVEWVETQYF
cdr3_nt: TGCAGCGTTGAATGGGTAGAGACCCAGTACTTC

clone_size: -
v_call: TRBV15
j_call: TRBJ2-2
d_call: -
cdr3_aa: CATSRVGSGELFF
cdr3_nt: TGTGCCACCAGCAGGGTTGGTTCCGGGGAGCTGTTTTTT

clone_size: -
v_call: TRBV10-3
j_call: TRBJ2-2
d_call: -
cdr3_aa: CAISESTQGGELFF
cdr3_nt: TGTGCCATCAGTGAGTCGACTCAGGGCGGGGAGCTGTTTTTT

clone_size: few
v_call: TRBV4-3
j_call: TRBJ2-1
d_call: -
cdr3_aa: CASSQDLGTNQFF
cdr3_nt: TGCGCCAGCAGCCAAGATCTAGGTACGAACCAGTTCTTC

clone_size: -
v_call: TRBV9
j_call: TRBJ2-3
d_call: -
cdr3_aa: CASSVGGGSTDTQYF
cdr3_nt: TGTGCCAGCAGCGTTGGTGGGGGTAGCACAGATACGCAGTATTTT

clone_size: -
v_call: TRBV27
j_call: TRBJ1-2
d_call: -
cdr3_aa: CASHQRDF
cdr3_nt: TGTGCCAGCCACCAGCGGGACTTC

clone_size: -
v_call: TRBV6-1
j_call: TRBJ1-5
d_call: -
cdr3_aa: CASPRGKQPQHF
cdr3_nt: TGTGCCAGCCCTAGGGGGAAACAGCCCCAGCATTTT

clone_size: few
v_call: TRBV29-1
j_call: TRBJ2-1
d_call: TRBD2
cdr3_aa: CSVDGLGNEQFF
cdr3_nt: TGCAGCGTTGACGGACTAGGGAATGAGCAGTTCTTC

clone_size: -
v_call: TRBV25-1
j_call: TRBJ2-5
d_call: -
cdr3_aa: CASRSGTGETQYF
cdr3_nt: TGTGCCAGCAGATCCGGGACCGGAGAGACCCAGTACTTC

clone_size: -
v_call: TRBV29-1
j_call: TRBJ1-2
d_call: -
cdr3_aa: CSVEGAGEYGYTF
cdr3_nt: TGCAGCGTTGAAGGGGCAGGAGAATATGGCTACACCTTC

clone_size: -
v_call: TRBV11-2
j_call: TRBJ2-1
d_call: -
cdr3_aa: CASATVSGNEQFF
cdr3_nt: TGTGCCAGCGCGACGGTCTCGGGCAATGAGCAGTTCTTC